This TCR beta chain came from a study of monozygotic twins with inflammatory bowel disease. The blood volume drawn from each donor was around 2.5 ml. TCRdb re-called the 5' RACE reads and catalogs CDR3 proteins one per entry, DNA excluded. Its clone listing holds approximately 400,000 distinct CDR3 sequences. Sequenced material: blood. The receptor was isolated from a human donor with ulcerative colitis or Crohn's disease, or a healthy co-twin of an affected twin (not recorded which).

CDR3 loop: CASSLFATDTQYF. The chain couples TRBV5-1 to TRBJ2-3. The CDR3 runs to 13 residues. The V gene's germline CDR1 is SGHRS and CDR2 YFSETQ.